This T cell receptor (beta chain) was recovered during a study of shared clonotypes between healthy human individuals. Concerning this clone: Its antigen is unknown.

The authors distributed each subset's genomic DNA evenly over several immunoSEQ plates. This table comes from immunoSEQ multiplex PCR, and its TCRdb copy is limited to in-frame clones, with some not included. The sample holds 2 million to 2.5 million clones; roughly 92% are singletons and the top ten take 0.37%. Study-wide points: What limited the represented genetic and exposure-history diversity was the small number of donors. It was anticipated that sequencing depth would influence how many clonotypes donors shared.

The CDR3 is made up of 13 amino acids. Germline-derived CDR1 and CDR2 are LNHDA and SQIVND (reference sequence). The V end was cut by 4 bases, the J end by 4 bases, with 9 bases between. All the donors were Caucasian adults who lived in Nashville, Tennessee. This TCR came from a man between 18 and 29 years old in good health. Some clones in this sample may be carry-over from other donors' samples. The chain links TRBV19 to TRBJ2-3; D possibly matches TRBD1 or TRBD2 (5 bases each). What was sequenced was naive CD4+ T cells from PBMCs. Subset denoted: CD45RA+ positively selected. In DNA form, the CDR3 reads TGTGCCAGTAGTAGGGACGGGCCAGATACGCAGTATTTT. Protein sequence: CASSRDGPDTQYF. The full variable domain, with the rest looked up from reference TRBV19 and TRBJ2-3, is DGGITQSPKYLFRKEGQNVTLSCEQNLNHDAMYWYRQDPGQGLRLIYYSQIVNDFQKGDIAEGYSVSREKKESFPLTVTSAQKNPTAFYLCASSRDGPDTQYFGPGTRLTVL.